The 2 T cell receptor beta chains reported below all come from one sample, sequenced in a study of cytomegalovirus exposure and HLA in healthy donors. Primers included in the PCR were 60 Vbeta and 13 Jbeta primers. Generated by immunoSEQ multiplex PCR, the TCRdb table keeps only in-frame clones and is missing some. The sample records 160,000 or so clones, 65% to 80% being singletons. The material sequenced was PBMCs. The receptor set was obtained from a woman between 40 and 50 years old in good health and CMV-seronegative.

The rearrangement joins TRBV28 to TRBJ1-2; 7 bases match TRBD1. Germline-derived CDR1 and CDR2 are MDHEN and SYDVKM. The CDR3 is 14 residues long. V shed 7 bases and J 5 bases; nucleotides not matched to a gene: 10. CDR3 loop: CASTQTGFRYGYTF. CDR3 nucleotide sequence: TGTGCCAGCACTCAGACAGGGTTTAGGTATGGCTACACCTTC.

This chain uses TRBV6-1 with TRBJ1-1; perhaps TRBD1 as D (5 bases). From germline, CDR1 is MNHNS and CDR2 SASEGT. Between the trimmed V and J ends, which lost 8 bases and 5 bases, there was a span of 15 bases. This CDR3 has 13 amino acids. CDR3 nucleotide sequence: TGTGCCAGCTTTTTGGGGGGGGGAACTGAAGCTTTCTTT. It is translated as CASFLGGGTEAFF.